This section outlines one TCR beta chain sequence together with its context. Its antigen is as yet unknown. The sample is drawn from a study of Tregs in tolerant kidney transplant recipients. Points from the study as a whole: Tolerant patients' donor-specific Tregs expanded beyond overall Tregs, suggesting antigen-driven growth.

The germline V gene encodes CDR1 SGHRS and CDR2 YFSETQ. The germline V and J ends were trimmed by 1 base and 0 bases, with 11 bases remaining between them. CDR3 length: 16 amino acids. Clones were read by immunoSEQ multiplex PCR, and TCRdb kept only the in-frame ones, dropping some. The sample includes approximately 99,000 clones, nearly 90% of them seen just once. Here the sequenced sample was CD4+ T cells from blood, taken before the transplant. The chain couples TRBV5-1 to TRBJ2-1; TRBD1 might be the D (5 bases). The sequence derives from a human donor who received a combined kidney and bone marrow transplant. In DNA, the CDR3 is TGCGCCAGCAGCTTGTTTCCAGGGTCCTCCTACAATGAGCAGTTCTTC. This translates into CASSLFPGSSYNEQFF.